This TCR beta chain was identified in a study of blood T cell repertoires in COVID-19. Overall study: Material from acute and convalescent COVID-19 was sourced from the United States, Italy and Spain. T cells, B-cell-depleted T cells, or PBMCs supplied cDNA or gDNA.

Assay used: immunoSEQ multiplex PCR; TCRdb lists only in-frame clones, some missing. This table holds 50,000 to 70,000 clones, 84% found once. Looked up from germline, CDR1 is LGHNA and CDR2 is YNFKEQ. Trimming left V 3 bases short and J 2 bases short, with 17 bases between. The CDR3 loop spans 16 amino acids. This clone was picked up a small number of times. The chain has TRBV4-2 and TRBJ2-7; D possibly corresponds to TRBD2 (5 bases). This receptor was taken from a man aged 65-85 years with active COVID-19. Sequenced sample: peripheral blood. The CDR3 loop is CASSHQFGGPAYEQYF. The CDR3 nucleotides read TGTGCCAGCAGCCATCAGTTTGGCGGGCCCGCCTACGAGCAGTACTTC.